This TCR beta chain was sequenced for a study of blood T cell repertoires in COVID-19. This CDR3 region has 11 residues. Trimming shortened V by 4 bases and J by 6 bases, and 10 bases separated the two germline ends. Germline V CDR1 and CDR2: DFQATT, SNEGSKA (reference sequence). Clones were sequenced by immunoSEQ multiplex PCR, and TCRdb holds only the in-frame ones, with some missing. The repertoire holds roughly 150,000 clones, with 80% to 95% as singletons. This clone was counted a single time. The chain links TRBV20-1 to TRBJ2-7, with a weak D call TRBD1 (5 bases). Specimen: peripheral blood. This TCR came from a woman aged 55-70 years with COVID-19, enrolled during active disease. The chain's CDR3 is CSATPGFEQYF. CDR3 DNA: TGCAGTGCTACGCCAGGGTTCGAGCAGTACTTC.